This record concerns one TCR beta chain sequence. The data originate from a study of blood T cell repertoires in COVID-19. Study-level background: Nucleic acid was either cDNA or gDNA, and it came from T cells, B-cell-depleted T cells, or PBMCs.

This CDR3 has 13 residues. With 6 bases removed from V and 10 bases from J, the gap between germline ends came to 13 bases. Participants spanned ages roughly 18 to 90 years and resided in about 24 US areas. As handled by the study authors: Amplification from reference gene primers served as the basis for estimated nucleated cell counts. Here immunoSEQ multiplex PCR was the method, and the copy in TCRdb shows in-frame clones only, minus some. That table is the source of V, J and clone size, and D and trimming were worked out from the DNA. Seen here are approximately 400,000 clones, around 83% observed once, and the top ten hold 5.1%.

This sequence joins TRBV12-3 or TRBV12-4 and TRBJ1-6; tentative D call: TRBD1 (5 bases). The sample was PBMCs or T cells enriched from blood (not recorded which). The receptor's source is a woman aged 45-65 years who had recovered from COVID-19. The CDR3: CASRDRAGSPLHF. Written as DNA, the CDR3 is TGTGCCAGCAGAGACAGAGCGGGGTCACCCCTCCACTTT.